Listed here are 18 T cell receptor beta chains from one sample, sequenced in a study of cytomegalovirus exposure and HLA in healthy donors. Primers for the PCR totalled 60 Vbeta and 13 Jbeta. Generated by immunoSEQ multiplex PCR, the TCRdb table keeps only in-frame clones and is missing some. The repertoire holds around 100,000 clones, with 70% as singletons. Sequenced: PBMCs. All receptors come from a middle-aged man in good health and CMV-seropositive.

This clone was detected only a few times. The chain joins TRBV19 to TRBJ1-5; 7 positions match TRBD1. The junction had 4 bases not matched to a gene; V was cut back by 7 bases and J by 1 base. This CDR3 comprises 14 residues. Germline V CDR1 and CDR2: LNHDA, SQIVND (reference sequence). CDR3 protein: CASTGGRSNQPQHF. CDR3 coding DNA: TGTGCCAGTACAGGGGGTCGGAGCAATCAGCCCCAGCATTTT.

The CDR3, as DNA: TGTGCCAGCAGCGACGCCGGGACAAAAACCTTC. It yields the protein CASSDAGTKTF. V usage is TRBV9 and J usage is TRBJ1-2, with a possible D match to TRBD1 (6 bases). There are 11 residues in the CDR3. Deletions cut 3 bases from V and 14 bases from J, with 14 bases between. Per germline, CDR1 SGDLS and CDR2 YYNGEE. The full variable domain, rest sourced from reference TRBV9 and TRBJ1-2, is DSGVTQTPKHLITATGQRVTLRCSPRSGDLSVYWYQQSLDQGLQFLIQYYNGEERAKGNILERFSAQQFPDLHSELNLSSLELGDSALYFCASSDAGTKTFGSGTRLTVV.

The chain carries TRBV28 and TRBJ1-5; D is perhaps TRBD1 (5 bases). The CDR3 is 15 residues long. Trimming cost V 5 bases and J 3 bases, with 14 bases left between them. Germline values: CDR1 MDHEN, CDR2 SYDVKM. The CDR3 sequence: CASSGAGKINQPQHF. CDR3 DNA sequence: TGTGCCAGCAGTGGGGCAGGGAAAATCAATCAGCCCCAGCATTTT.

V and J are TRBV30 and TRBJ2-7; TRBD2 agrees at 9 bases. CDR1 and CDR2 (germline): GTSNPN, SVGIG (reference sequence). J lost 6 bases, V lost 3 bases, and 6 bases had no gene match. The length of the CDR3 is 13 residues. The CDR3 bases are TGTGCCTGGAGCCGGACTAGCGTAACCGAGCAGTACTTC. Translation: CAWSRTSVTEQYF. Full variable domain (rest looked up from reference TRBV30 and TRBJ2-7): SQTIHQWPATLVQPVGSPLSLECTVEGTSNPNLYWYRQAAGRGLQLLFYSVGIGQISSEVPQNLSASRPQDRQFILSSKKLLLSDSGFYLCAWSRTSVTEQYFGPGTRLTVT.

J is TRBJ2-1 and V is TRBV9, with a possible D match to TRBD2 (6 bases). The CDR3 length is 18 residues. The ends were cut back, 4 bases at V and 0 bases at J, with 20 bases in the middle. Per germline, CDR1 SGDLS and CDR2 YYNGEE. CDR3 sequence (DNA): TGTGCCAGCAGCCCATCAGGAGGGTATGGAAGCTCCTACAATGAGCAGTTCTTC. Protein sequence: CASSPSGGYGSSYNEQFF.

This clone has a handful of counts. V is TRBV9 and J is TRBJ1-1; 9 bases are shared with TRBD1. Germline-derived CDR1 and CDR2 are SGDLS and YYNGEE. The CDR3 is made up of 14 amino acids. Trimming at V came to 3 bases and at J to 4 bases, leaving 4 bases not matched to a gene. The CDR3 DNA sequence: TGTGCCAGCAGCGGACGGACAGGGGTCACTGAAGCTTTCTTT. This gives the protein CASSGRTGVTEAFF. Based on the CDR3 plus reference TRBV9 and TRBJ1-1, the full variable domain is DSGVTQTPKHLITATGQRVTLRCSPRSGDLSVYWYQQSLDQGLQFLIQYYNGEERAKGNILERFSAQQFPDLHSELNLSSLELGDSALYFCASSGRTGVTEAFFGQGTRLTVV.

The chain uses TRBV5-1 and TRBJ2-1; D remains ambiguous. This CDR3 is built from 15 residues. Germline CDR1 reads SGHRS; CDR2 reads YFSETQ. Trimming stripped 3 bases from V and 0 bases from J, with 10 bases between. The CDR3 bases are TGCGCCAGCAGCTCATTGACGGGCTCCTACAATGAGCAGTTCTTC. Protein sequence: CASSSLTGSYNEQFF.

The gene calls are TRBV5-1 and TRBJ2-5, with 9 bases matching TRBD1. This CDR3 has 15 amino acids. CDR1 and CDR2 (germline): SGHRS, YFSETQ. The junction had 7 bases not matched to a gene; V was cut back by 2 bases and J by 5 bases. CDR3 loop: CASSFGTGNRETQYF. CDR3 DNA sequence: TGCGCCAGCAGCTTCGGGACAGGGAATAGGGAGACCCAGTACTTC.

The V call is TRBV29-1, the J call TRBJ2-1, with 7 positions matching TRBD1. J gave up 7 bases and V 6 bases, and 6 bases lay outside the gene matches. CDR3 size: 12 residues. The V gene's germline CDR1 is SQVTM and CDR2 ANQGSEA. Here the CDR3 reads CSVVTGANEQFF. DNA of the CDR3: TGCAGCGTAGTCACAGGGGCAAATGAGCAGTTCTTC.

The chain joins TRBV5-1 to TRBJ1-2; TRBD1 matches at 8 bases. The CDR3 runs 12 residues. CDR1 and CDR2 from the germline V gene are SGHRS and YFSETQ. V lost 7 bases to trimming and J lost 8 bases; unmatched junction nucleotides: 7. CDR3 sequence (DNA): TGCGCCAGCCACCGGGACAGGTCGGGCTACACCTTC. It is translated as CASHRDRSGYTF. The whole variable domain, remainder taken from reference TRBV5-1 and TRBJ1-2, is KAGVTQTPRYLIKTRGQQVTLSCSPISGHRSVSWYQQTPGQGLQFLFEYFSETQRNKGNFPGRFSGRQFSNSRSEMNVSTLELGDSALYLCASHRDRSGYTFGSGTRLTVV.

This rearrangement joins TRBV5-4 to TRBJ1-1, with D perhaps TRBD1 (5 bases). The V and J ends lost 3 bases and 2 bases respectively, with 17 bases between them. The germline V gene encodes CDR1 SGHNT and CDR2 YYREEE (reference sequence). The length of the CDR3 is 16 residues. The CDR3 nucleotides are TGTGCCAGCAGCTCAGAGCGTGGGGGGAGTAACACTGAAGCTTTCTTT. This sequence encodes CASSSERGGSNTEAFF.

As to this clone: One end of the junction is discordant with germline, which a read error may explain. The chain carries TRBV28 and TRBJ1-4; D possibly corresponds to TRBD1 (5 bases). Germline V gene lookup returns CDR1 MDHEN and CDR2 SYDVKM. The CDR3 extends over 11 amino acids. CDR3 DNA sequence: TGTGCCAGCAGTTTACAGGGCGGATCGGTTTTT. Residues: CASSLQGGSVF.

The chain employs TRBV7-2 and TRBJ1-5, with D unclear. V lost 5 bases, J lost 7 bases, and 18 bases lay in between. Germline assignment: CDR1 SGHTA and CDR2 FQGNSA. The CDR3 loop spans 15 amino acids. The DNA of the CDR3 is TGTGCCAGCAGCCTACGGTCCTCCACGGAGCAGCCCCAGCATTTT. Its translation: CASSLRSSTEQPQHF.

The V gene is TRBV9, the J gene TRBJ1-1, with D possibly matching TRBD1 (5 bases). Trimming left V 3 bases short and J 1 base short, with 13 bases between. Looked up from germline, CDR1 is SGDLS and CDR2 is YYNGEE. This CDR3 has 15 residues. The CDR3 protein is CASSETTGGNTEAFF. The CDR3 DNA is TGTGCCAGCAGCGAGACGACCGGGGGGAACACTGAAGCTTTCTTT.

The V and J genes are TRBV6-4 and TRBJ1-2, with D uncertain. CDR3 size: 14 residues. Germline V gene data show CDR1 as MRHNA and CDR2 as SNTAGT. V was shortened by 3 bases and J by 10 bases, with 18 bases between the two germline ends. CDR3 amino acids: CASSESSAIEAYTF. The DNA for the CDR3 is TGTGCCAGCAGTGAGTCGTCCGCTATTGAGGCCTACACCTTC.

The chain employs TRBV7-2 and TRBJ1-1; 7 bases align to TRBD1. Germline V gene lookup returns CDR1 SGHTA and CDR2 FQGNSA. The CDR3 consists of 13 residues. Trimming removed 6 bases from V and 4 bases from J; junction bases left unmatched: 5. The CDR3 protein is CASSKQGSTEAFF. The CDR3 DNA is TGTGCCAGCAGTAAACAGGGGTCCACTGAAGCTTTCTTT.

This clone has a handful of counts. The CDR3 nucleotides are TGCGCCAGCAGCTTGGAGGCGGGACAGGGGGGCTACGAGCAGTACTTC. Protein sequence: CASSLEAGQGGYEQYF. The rearrangement uses TRBV5-1 and TRBJ2-7, with 11 bases lining up with TRBD1. The germline gives CDR1 SGHRS, CDR2 YFSETQ. Trimming took 0 bases from V and 3 from J; bases not matched to a gene: 5. The CDR3 runs to 16 residues.

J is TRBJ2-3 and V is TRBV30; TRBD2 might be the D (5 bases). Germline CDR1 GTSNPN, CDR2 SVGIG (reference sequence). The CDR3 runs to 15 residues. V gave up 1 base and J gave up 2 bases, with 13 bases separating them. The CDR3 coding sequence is TGTGCCTGGAGTGACCGCGGGCCGCACACAGATACGCAGTATTTT. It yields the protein CAWSDRGPHTDTQYF.